This T cell receptor (beta chain) was sequenced in a study of blood T cell repertoires in COVID-19. Study overall: Some COVID-19 samples were acute and others convalescent; all came from the United States, Italy and Spain. Sources were T cells, B-cell-depleted T cells, or PBMCs; the material itself was cDNA or gDNA.

As handled by the study authors: Estimated nucleated cell counts came from reference gene primer amplification. Produced via immunoSEQ multiplex PCR; TCRdb's table is partial and in-frame only. That table gives V, J and clone size, and the DNA gave D and trimming. The profile shows some 100,000 clones, 88% of them singletons. This CDR3 is 14 amino acids long. CDR1 is SGHNT, CDR2 YYREEE, per germline (reference sequence). The V gene end was trimmed by 3 bases and the J gene end by 9 bases; junction bases not matched to a gene: 9. The chain uses TRBV5-4 and TRBJ2-1, with TRBD1 matching over 7 bases. The sample was peripheral blood. The clonotype originates from a woman at least 80 years old with active COVID-19. DNA for the CDR3: TGTGCCAGCAGCTCCAGGACAGGATCGGGTGAGCAGTTCTTC. As protein: CASSSRTGSGEQFF.